The sequence of this T cell receptor beta chain was determined in a study of shared clonotypes between healthy human individuals. Background on the study: Samples came from two female and a few male donors aged 18 to 49.

This CDR3 has 15 residues. The germline CDR1 and CDR2 sequences are SGDLS and YYNGEE. V was clipped by 1 base and J by 7 bases, with 14 bases between them. Clones were sequenced by immunoSEQ multiplex PCR, and TCRdb holds only the in-frame ones, with some missing. Of 2,500,000 or so clones in the sample, 93% are singletons; the top ten hold 0.36%. CD45RA-negative memory and CD45RA+ naive subsets were split from the CD4+ cells. The origin of this receptor is a man aged 18-30 years in good health. Some clones in this sample may be carry-over from other donors' samples. This sequence joins TRBV9 and TRBJ2-2; tentatively, D is TRBD1 (6 bases). Sequencing was done on a sample of naive CD4+ T cells from PBMCs. Subset meaning: CD45RA+ positively selected. CDR3 bases: TGTGCCAGCAGCGTATTACAGGGCCTGGGCGGGGAGCTGTTTTTT. It specifies CASSVLQGLGGELFF.